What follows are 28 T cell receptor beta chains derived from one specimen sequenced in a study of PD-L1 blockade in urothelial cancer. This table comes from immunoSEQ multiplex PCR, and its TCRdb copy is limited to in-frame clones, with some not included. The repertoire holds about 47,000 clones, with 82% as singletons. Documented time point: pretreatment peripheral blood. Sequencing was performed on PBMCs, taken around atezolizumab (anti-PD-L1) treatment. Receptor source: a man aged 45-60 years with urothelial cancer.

The CDR3 DNA is TGTGCCAGTAGTATAGGTAAGCTCCTGAACACTGAAGCTTTCTTT. This gives the protein CASSIGKLLNTEAFF. The chain is built from TRBV19 and TRBJ1-1; D gene unclear. Trimming took 1 base from V and 0 from J, leaving 9 bases between them. The CDR3 spans 15 residues. In germline, CDR1 is LNHDA, CDR2 SQIVND (reference sequence).

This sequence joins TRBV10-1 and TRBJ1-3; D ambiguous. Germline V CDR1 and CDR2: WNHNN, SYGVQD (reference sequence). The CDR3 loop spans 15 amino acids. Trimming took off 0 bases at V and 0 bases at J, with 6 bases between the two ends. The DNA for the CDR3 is TGCGCCAGCAGTGAGTCGTCAGGCTCTGGAAACACCATATATTTT. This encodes CASSESSGSGNTIYF.

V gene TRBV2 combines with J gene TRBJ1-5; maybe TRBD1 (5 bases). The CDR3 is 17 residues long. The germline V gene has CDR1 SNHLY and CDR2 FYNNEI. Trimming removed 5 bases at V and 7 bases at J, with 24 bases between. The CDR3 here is CASSPRSGGTRRQPQHF. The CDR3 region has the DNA TGTGCCAGCAGTCCCCGTTCCGGGGGGACGCGACGGCAGCCCCAGCATTTT.

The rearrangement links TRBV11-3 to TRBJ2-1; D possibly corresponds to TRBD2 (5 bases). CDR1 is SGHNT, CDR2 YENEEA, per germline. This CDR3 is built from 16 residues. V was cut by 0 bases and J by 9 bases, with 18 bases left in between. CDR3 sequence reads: CASSLDREGPGIEQFF. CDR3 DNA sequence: TGTGCCAGCAGCTTAGATCGGGAAGGCCCGGGGATTGAGCAGTTCTTC.

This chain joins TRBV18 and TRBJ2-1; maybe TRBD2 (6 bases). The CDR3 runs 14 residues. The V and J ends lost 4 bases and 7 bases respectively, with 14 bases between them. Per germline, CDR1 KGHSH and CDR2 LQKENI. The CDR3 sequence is CASSRGTLGNEQFF. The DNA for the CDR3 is TGTGCCAGCTCACGCGGGACCCTCGGGAATGAGCAGTTCTTC.

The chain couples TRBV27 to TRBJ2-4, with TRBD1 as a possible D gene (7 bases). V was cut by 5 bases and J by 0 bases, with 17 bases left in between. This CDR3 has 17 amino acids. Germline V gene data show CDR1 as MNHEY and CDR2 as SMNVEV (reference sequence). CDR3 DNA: TGTGCCAGCAGTCCGGACTACAGGGGAATAGCCAAAAACATTCAGTACTTC. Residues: CASSPDYRGIAKNIQYF.

The CDR3 region is CASSLDGAGAYTGELFF. In DNA, the CDR3 is TGTGCCAGCAGCTTAGATGGGGCAGGGGCCTACACCGGGGAGCTGTTTTTT. This chain connects TRBV11-3 to TRBJ2-2, with D tentatively TRBD1 (6 bases). The germline V and J ends were trimmed by 0 bases and 3 bases, with 14 bases remaining between them. CDR1 and CDR2 (germline): SGHNT, YENEEA. The CDR3 covers 17 residues. Drawing the rest from reference TRBV11-3 and TRBJ2-2, the complete variable domain is EAGVVQSPRYKIIEKKQPVAFWCNPISGHNTLYWYLQNLGQGPELLIRYENEEAVDDSQLPKDRFSAERLKGVDSTLKIQPAELGDSAVYLCASSLDGAGAYTGELFFGEGSRLTVL.

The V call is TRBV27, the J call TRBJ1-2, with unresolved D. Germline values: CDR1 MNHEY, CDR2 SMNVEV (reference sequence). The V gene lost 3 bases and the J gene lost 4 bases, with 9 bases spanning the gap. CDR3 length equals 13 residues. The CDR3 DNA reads TGTGCCAGCAGTTTTTCCGGTGCCTATGGCTACACCTTC. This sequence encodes CASSFSGAYGYTF.

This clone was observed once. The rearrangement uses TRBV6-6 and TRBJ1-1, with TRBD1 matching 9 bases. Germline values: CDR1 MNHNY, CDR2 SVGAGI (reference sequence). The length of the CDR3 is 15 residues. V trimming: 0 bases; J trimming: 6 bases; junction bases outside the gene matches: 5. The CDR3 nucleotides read TGTGCCAGCAGTTACTCCGGGACAGGGCTCGCTGAAGCTTTCTTT. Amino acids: CASSYSGTGLAEAFF.

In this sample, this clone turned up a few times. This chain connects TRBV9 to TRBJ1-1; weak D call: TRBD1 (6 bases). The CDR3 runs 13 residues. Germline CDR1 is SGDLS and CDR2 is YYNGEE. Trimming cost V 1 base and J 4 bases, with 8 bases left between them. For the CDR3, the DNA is TGTGCCAGCAGCGTACAGGGGTTCACTGAAGCTTTCTTT. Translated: CASSVQGFTEAFF.

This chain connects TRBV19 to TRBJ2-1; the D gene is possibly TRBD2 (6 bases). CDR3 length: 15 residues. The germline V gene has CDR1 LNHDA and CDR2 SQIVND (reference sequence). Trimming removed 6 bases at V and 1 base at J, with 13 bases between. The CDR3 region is CASRPGLGSYNEQFF. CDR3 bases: TGTGCCAGTAGACCGGGACTGGGGTCCTACAATGAGCAGTTCTTC.

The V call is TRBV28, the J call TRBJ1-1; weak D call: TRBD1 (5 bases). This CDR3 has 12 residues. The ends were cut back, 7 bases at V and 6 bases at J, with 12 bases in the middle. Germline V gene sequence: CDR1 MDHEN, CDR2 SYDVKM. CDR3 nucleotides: TGTGCCAGCACCCTGGGGGGGTCTGAAGCTTTCTTT. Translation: CASTLGGSEAFF.

The CDR3 nucleotides are TGTGCCAGCAGGGAGACAGGGGGGAACACTGAAGCTTTCTTT. This codes for CASRETGGNTEAFF. The chain employs TRBV6-5 and TRBJ1-1, with TRBD1 identical over 9 bases. There are 14 residues in the CDR3. V lost 6 bases to trimming and J lost 1 base; unmatched junction nucleotides: 3. The germline gives CDR1 MNHEY, CDR2 SVGAGI.

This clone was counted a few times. The CDR3 loop is CASSDNYRVEGYTF. The CDR3 DNA reads as TGTGCCAGCAGCGACAATTACAGGGTGGAAGGCTACACCTTC. The rearrangement links TRBV6-5 to TRBJ1-2; a possible D gene is TRBD1 (6 bases). The CDR3 runs to 14 residues. V was cut by 6 bases and J by 8 bases, with 19 bases left in between. Germline assignment: CDR1 MNHEY and CDR2 SVGAGI.

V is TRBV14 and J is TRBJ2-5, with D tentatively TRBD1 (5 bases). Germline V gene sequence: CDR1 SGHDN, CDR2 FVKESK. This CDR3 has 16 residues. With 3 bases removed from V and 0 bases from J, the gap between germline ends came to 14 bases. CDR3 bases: TGTGCCAGCAGCCAGCCACTCAAGACAGACCAAGAGACCCAGTACTTC. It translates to CASSQPLKTDQETQYF.

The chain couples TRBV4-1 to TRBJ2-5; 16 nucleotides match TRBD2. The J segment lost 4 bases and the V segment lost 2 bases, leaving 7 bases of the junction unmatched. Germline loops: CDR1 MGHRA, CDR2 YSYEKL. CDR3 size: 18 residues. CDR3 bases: TGCGCCAGCAGCCAACCGGGACTAGCGGGGGGGGCAGGAGAGACCCAGTACTTC. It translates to CASSQPGLAGGAGETQYF.

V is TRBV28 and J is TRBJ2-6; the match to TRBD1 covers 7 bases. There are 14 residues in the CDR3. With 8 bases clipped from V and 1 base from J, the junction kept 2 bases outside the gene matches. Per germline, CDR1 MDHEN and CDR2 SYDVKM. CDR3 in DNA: TGTGCCAGCCTGACAGGGTCTGGGGCCAACGTCCTGACTTTC. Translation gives CASLTGSGANVLTF.

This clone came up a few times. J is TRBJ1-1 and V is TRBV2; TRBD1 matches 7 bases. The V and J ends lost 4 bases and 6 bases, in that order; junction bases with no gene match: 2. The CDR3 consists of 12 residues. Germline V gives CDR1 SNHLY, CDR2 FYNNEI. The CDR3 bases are TGTGCCAGCAGTGGGGACAGTGCTGAAGCTTTCTTT. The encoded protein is CASSGDSAEAFF.

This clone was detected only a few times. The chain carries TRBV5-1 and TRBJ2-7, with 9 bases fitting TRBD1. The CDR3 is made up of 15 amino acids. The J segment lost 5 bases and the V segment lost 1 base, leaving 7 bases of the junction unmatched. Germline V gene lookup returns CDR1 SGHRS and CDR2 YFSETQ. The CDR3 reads CASSLRGTGLDEQYF. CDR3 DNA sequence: TGCGCCAGCAGCTTGAGGGGGACAGGGCTGGACGAGCAGTACTTC. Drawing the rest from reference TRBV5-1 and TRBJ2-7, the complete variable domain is KAGVTQTPRYLIKTRGQQVTLSCSPISGHRSVSWYQQTPGQGLQFLFEYFSETQRNKGNFPGRFSGRQFSNSRSEMNVSTLELGDSALYLCASSLRGTGLDEQYFGPGTRLTVT.

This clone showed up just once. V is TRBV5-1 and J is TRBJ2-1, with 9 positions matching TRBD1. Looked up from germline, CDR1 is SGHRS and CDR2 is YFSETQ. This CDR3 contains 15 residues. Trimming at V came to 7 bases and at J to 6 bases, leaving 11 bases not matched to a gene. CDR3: CASAEGTGPSNEQFF. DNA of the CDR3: TGCGCCAGCGCCGAGGGGACAGGGCCGAGCAATGAGCAGTTCTTC.

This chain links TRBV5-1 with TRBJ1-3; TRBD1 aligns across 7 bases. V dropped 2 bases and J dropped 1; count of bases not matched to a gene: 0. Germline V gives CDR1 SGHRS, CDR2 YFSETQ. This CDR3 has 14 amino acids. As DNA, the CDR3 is TGCGCCAGCAGCTTACAGGGGTCTGGAAACACCATATATTTT. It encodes CASSLQGSGNTIYF.

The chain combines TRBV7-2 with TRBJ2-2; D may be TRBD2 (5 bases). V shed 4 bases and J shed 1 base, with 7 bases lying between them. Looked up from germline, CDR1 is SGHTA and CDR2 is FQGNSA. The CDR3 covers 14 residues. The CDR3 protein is CASSSGLNTGELFF. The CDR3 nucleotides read TGTGCCAGCAGCTCCGGACTGAACACCGGGGAGCTGTTTTTT.

This CDR3 reads CASSLGDSTRQYF. As DNA, the CDR3 is TGTGCCAGCAGCTTAGGGGACTCCACGAGGCAGTACTTC. The chain links TRBV11-2 to TRBJ2-7; D is perhaps TRBD2 (6 bases). This CDR3 has 13 residues. Germline values: CDR1 SGHAT, CDR2 FQNNGV. Trimming left V 1 base short and J 9 bases short, with 13 bases between.

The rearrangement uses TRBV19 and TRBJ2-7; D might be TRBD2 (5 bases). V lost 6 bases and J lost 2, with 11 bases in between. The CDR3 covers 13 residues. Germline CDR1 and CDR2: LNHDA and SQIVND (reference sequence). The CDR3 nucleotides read TGTGCCAGTAGGGGGAGCGGAACCTACGAGCAGTACTTC. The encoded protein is CASRGSGTYEQYF.

CDR3 coding DNA: TGCGCCAGCAGCCTAGTCCTTAATGAAAAACTGTTTTTT. Protein product: CASSLVLNEKLFF. The chain couples TRBV4-1 to TRBJ1-4; D unresolved. The CDR3 loop spans 13 amino acids. The V end was cut by 4 bases, the J end by 4 bases, with 7 bases between. CDR1 and CDR2 from the germline V gene are MGHRA and YSYEKL.

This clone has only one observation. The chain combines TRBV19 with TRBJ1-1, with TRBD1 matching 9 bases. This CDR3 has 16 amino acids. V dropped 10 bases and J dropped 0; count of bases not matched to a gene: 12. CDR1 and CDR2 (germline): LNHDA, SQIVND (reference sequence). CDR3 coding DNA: TGTGCCACCGGGGGACAGGGATTTACATTGAACACTGAAGCTTTCTTT. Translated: CATGGQGFTLNTEAFF.

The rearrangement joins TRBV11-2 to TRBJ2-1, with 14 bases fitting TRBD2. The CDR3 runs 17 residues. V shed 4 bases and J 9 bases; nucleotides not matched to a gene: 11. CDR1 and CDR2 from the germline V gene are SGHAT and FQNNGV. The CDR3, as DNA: TGTGCCAGCAGCTACCCAGGACTAGCGGGAGGAAGAGGTGAGCAGTTCTTC. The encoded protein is CASSYPGLAGGRGEQFF. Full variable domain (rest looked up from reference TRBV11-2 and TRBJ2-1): EAGVAQSPRYKIIEKRQSVAFWCNPISGHATLYWYQQILGQGPKLLIQFQNNGVVDDSQLPKDRFSAERLKGVDSTLKIQPAKLEDSAVYLCASSYPGLAGGRGEQFFGPGTRLTVL.

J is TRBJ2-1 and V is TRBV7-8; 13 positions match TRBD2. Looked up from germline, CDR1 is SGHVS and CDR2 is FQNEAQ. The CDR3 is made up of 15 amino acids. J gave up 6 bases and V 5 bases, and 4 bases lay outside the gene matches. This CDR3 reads CASSPTSGRTNEQFF. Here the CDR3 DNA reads TGTGCCAGCAGCCCGACTAGCGGGAGGACCAATGAGCAGTTCTTC.